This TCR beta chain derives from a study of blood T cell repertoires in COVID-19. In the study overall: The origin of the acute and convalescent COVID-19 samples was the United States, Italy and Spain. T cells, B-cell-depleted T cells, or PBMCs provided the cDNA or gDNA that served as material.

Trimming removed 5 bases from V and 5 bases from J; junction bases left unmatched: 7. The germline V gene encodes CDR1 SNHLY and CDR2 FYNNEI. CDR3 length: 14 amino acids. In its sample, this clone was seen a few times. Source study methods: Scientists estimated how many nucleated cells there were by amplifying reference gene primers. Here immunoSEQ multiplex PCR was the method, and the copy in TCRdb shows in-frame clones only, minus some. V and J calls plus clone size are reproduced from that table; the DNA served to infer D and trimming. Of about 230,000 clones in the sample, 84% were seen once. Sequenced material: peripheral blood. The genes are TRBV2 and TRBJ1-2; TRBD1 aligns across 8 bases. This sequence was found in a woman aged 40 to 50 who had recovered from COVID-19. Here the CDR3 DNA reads TGTGCCAGCAGTACCTCGACAGGGGTTTATGGCTACACCTTC. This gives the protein CASSTSTGVYGYTF.